The subject of this entry is one T cell receptor (beta chain). This sample was taken from a study of CD8 T cells in Susac syndrome. The CD8+ and CD4+ T cells were negatively isolated, with the TEMRA cells enriched by FACS. CDR1 is SGHRS, CDR2 YFSETQ, per germline. With 3 bases clipped from V and 8 bases from J, the junction kept 10 bases outside the gene matches. CDR3 length: 15 amino acids. The authors reverse transcribed about 0.5 to 1 ug RNA with random hexamers. One entry per CDR3 protein, called by TCRdb with MiXCR from the immunoSEQ multiplex PCR reads. The sample consists of some 120,000 distinct CDR3 sequences, 85% to 95% of them appearing once.

The sequenced sample was CD4+ T cells from PBMCs. The V call is TRBV5-1, the J call TRBJ1-5; the match to TRBD1 covers 8 bases. The sequence came from a human donor in good health. Here the CDR3 DNA reads TGCGCCAGCAGCTCGGATGGACAGGGTAGTGAGCCCCAGCATTTT. This sequence encodes CASSSDGQGSEPQHF.